Presented here are 30 T cell receptor beta chains from one specimen sequenced in a study of T cells in localized non-small cell lung cancer. Clones were sequenced by immunoSEQ multiplex PCR, and TCRdb holds only the in-frame ones, with some missing. The data contain more than 30,000 clones, 88% of them singletons. Here the sequenced sample was peripheral blood mononuclear cells, taken before any cancer treatment. All receptors derive from a woman aged 40 to 75 with stage III lung adenocarcinoma.

The chain is built from TRBV19 and TRBJ2-3; 8 bases map to TRBD2. The CDR3 contains 16 residues. CDR1 is LNHDA, CDR2 SQIVND, per germline (reference sequence). V gave up 6 bases and J gave up 0 bases; unmatched junction bases: 8. CDR3 loop: CASSGGASLSTDTQYF. Written as DNA, the CDR3 is TGTGCCAGTAGCGGGGGGGCGTCCCTTAGCACAGATACGCAGTATTTT.

CDR3 DNA sequence: TGTGCCTGGAGTTCCTCACCGGGACAGGGAGGCTACACCTTC. As protein: CAWSSSPGQGGYTF. J is TRBJ1-2 and V is TRBV30; TRBD1 agrees at 9 bases. The ends lost 2 bases at V and 8 bases at J; junction bases unmatched: 9. The CDR3 is made up of 14 amino acids. CDR1 and CDR2 (germline): GTSNPN, SVGIG (reference sequence).

The rearrangement links TRBV27 to TRBJ2-1; 9 bases agree with TRBD2. The CDR3 length is 16 residues. Germline assignment: CDR1 MNHEY and CDR2 SMNVEV (reference sequence). Losses at the gene ends were 10 bases for V and 4 bases for J; bases not matched to a gene: 14. In nucleotides, the CDR3 is TGTGCCAACCACGACCCGGCGGGAGGGACATACAATGAGCAGTTCTTC. Encoded protein: CANHDPAGGTYNEQFF.

The chain carries TRBV20-1 and TRBJ2-5, with D tentatively TRBD2 (5 bases). The CDR3 contains 11 residues. The germline gives CDR1 DFQATT, CDR2 SNEGSKA (reference sequence). The CDR3 DNA sequence: TGCAGCGGGGAGTACCAAGAGACCCAGTACTTC. Its translation is CSGEYQETQYF.

The V call is TRBV15, the J call TRBJ1-2; D uncertain. Germline CDR1 is LNHNV and CDR2 is YYDKDF (reference sequence). V was cut by 3 bases and J by 2 bases, with 10 bases left in between. The CDR3 runs 14 residues. The CDR3 region is CATSRGGPNYGYTF. The CDR3 DNA is TGTGCCACCAGCAGGGGAGGACCCAACTATGGCTACACCTTC.

This clone was detected once. The chain combines TRBV7-9 with TRBJ2-1; 10 bases match TRBD2. There are 15 residues in the CDR3. The germline V gene has CDR1 SEHNR and CDR2 FQNEAQ (reference sequence). V was clipped by 3 bases and J by 7 bases; unmatched bases: 6. CDR3 nucleotides: TGTGCCAGCAGCTTGAGCGGGAGGGGTTTGAATGAGCAGTTCTTC. Its protein is CASSLSGRGLNEQFF.

This chain links TRBV6-5 with TRBJ1-2; D remains unclear. There are 14 residues in the CDR3. V shed 7 bases and J shed 0 bases, with 12 bases lying between them. Germline V gene lookup returns CDR1 MNHEY and CDR2 SVGAGI. The CDR3 nucleotides read TGTGCCAGCACCCCCGCCTGGGCTAACTATGGCTACACCTTC. Protein product: CASTPAWANYGYTF.

The chain joins TRBV2 to TRBJ1-2, with 7 positions matching TRBD1. Germline CDR1 is SNHLY and CDR2 is FYNNEI. The CDR3 consists of 14 residues. Trimming at V came to 5 bases and at J to 7 bases, leaving 10 bases not matched to a gene. The CDR3 protein is CASSTTTGASGYTF. Here the CDR3 DNA reads TGTGCCAGCAGTACTACTACAGGGGCTAGTGGCTACACCTTC.

The table lists this clone with a count of one. This rearrangement joins TRBV6-5 to TRBJ2-2; 7 nucleotides align to TRBD1. Looked up from germline, CDR1 is MNHEY and CDR2 is SVGAGI. V dropped 6 bases and J dropped 5; count of bases not matched to a gene: 3. The CDR3 contains 13 residues. CDR3: CASRRGRTGELFF. The CDR3, as DNA: TGTGCCAGCAGGAGGGGGCGGACCGGGGAGCTGTTTTTT.

The chain uses TRBV5-1 and TRBJ2-5; TRBD2 agrees at 8 bases. The CDR3 sequence is 15 residues long. V dropped 4 bases and J dropped 5; count of bases not matched to a gene: 10. Germline V gives CDR1 SGHRS, CDR2 YFSETQ. The CDR3 loop reads CASSPGGPEGETQYF. CDR3 DNA sequence: TGCGCCAGCAGCCCGGGGGGGCCCGAGGGGGAGACCCAGTACTTC.

The J gene is TRBJ2-5, the V gene TRBV7-9; no firm D call. V lost 2 bases to trimming and J lost 4 bases, with 2 bases between them. Germline assignment: CDR1 SEHNR and CDR2 FQNEAQ (reference sequence). There are 11 residues in the CDR3. This CDR3 is CASSLIETQYF. The CDR3 DNA reads as TGTGCCAGCAGCTTAATAGAGACCCAGTACTTC.

CDR3 coding DNA: TGCGCCAGCAGCCCTCGCGGCGACACCGGGGAGCTGTTTTTT. Translated: CASSPRGDTGELFF. The V and J genes are TRBV5-1 and TRBJ2-2, with D unresolved. Per the germline V gene, CDR1 is SGHRS and CDR2 is YFSETQ. The ends were cut back, 4 bases at V and 3 bases at J, with 10 bases in the middle. The CDR3 spans 14 residues.

The chain couples TRBV27 to TRBJ2-6; the D gene is possibly TRBD1 (6 bases). Germline loops: CDR1 MNHEY, CDR2 SMNVEV (reference sequence). The ends were cut back, 8 bases at V and 2 bases at J, with 13 bases in the middle. This CDR3 has 15 amino acids. CDR3 sequence reads: CASGRDTAGANVLTF. The DNA for the CDR3 is TGTGCCAGCGGAAGGGACACTGCTGGGGCCAACGTCCTGACTTTC.

V usage is TRBV4-3 and J usage is TRBJ2-7; D might be TRBD2 (6 bases). The V end was cut by 0 bases, the J end by 6 bases, with 12 bases between. The CDR3 length is 14 residues. Per germline, CDR1 LGHNA and CDR2 YSLEER. This CDR3 is CASSQEEGLVEQYF. CDR3 in DNA: TGCGCCAGCAGCCAAGAGGAGGGTCTGGTCGAGCAGTACTTC.

This chain links TRBV7-9 with TRBJ2-1; 9 bases fit TRBD2. Germline V gene sequence: CDR1 SEHNR, CDR2 FQNEAQ (reference sequence). CDR3 length: 16 amino acids. V shed 1 base, J shed 8 bases, and the junction held 9 bases outside the gene matches. CDR3 sequence: CASSLGGGGATDEQFF. CDR3 DNA: TGTGCCAGCAGCTTAGGCGGCGGGGGGGCGACCGATGAGCAGTTCTTC.

With respect to this clone: Other DNA sequences in this specimen translate into the identical CDR3. The chain combines TRBV6-1 with TRBJ1-2; 7 bases align to TRBD1. Germline V CDR1 and CDR2: MNHNS, SASEGT. V gave up 4 bases and J gave up 3 bases; unmatched junction bases: 2. This CDR3 spans 13 amino acids. CDR3 loop: CASSATGDYGYTF. CDR3 coding DNA: TGTGCCAGCAGTGCAACAGGGGACTATGGCTACACCTTC.

CDR3 sequence reads: CASSFLADKGETQYF. The CDR3 nucleotides read TGTGCCAGCAGTTTCCTAGCGGACAAGGGAGAGACCCAGTACTTC. This chain joins TRBV27 and TRBJ2-5; 7 bases are shared with TRBD2. The junction had 8 bases not matched to a gene; V was cut back by 3 bases and J by 4 bases. This CDR3 contains 15 residues. Per the germline V gene, CDR1 is MNHEY and CDR2 is SMNVEV (reference sequence).

As DNA, the CDR3 is TGTGCCAGCAGCTTTCGGACAACAGGGGACGAGCAGTACTTC. This gives the protein CASSFRTTGDEQYF. The chain is built from TRBV6-1 and TRBJ2-7, with 7 bases aligning to TRBD1. Losses at the gene ends were 6 bases for V and 5 bases for J; bases not matched to a gene: 10. The CDR3 is made up of 14 amino acids. CDR1 and CDR2 from the germline V gene are MNHNS and SASEGT.

The V call is TRBV7-9, the J call TRBJ2-1; D uncertain. V dropped 1 base and J dropped 4 bases, with 8 bases sitting between them. CDR1 SEHNR and CDR2 FQNEAQ come from the germline V gene (reference sequence). This CDR3 has 14 residues. The CDR3 sequence is CASSLVRDYNEQFF. The CDR3 region has the DNA TGTGCCAGCAGCTTAGTGCGCGATTACAATGAGCAGTTCTTC.

Worth noting for this clone: Sequence at one end of the junction differs from germline and may be a read error. J is TRBJ2-5 and V is TRBV9; D might be TRBD1 (6 bases). The CDR3 is 15 amino acids. The V gene's germline CDR1 is SGDLS and CDR2 YYNGEE. The DNA for the CDR3 is TGTGCAAGCAAGGGCCAGACAGGTCAGATTGAGACCCAGTACTTC. It specifies CASKGQTGQIETQYF.

Note on this clone: Other DNA sequences of this sample code for an identical CDR3. This CDR3 is CASSLRETQYF. The CDR3 nucleotides read TGTGCCAGCAGCTTGCGGGAGACCCAGTACTTC. The V gene is TRBV5-6, the J gene TRBJ2-5; D is undetermined. CDR3 size: 11 residues. Germline V gene lookup returns CDR1 SGHDT and CDR2 YYEEEE. Trimming shortened V by 1 base and J by 5 bases, and 3 bases separated the two germline ends.

The chain is built from TRBV5-5 and TRBJ2-7; D not resolved. The germline V gene has CDR1 SGHKS and CDR2 YYEKEE (reference sequence). The CDR3 runs to 14 residues. V dropped 4 bases and J dropped 1 base, with 12 bases sitting between them. CDR3 sequence: CASSPLDGSYEQYF. The CDR3 region has the DNA TGTGCCAGCAGCCCGCTGGACGGATCCTACGAGCAGTACTTC. Drawing the rest from reference TRBV5-5 and TRBJ2-7, the complete variable domain is DAGVTQSPTHLIKTRGQQVTLRCSPISGHKSVSWYQQVLGQGPQFIFQYYEKEERGRGNFPDRFSARQFPNYSSELNVNALLLGDSALYLCASSPLDGSYEQYFGPGTRLTVT.

This clone was seen a single time. V usage is TRBV2 and J usage is TRBJ1-4; D not certain. Per germline, CDR1 SNHLY and CDR2 FYNNEI. There are 15 residues in the CDR3. V was shortened by 6 bases and J by 7 bases, with 18 bases between the two germline ends. The CDR3 DNA reads as TGTGCCAGCAGCGATCATATTAGCTGGAGTGAAAAACTGTTTTTT. Translated, it gives CASSDHISWSEKLFF.

The chain is built from TRBV4-2 and TRBJ2-3, with 8 bases fitting TRBD2. V shed 3 bases and J 2 bases; nucleotides not matched to a gene: 4. Germline loops: CDR1 LGHNA, CDR2 YNFKEQ. The CDR3 contains 15 residues. The CDR3 DNA reads TGTGCCAGCAGCCAGACTAGCGAGGACACAGATACGCAGTATTTT. Its translation: CASSQTSEDTDTQYF.

CDR3: CASSEGGRAFF. In DNA, the CDR3 is TGTGCCAGCAGCGAGGGCGGGAGGGCTTTCTTT. This chain joins TRBV7-2 and TRBJ1-1; D remains unclear. CDR3 size: 11 residues. Trimming pared 5 bases from V and 11 bases from J, leaving 12 bases between. CDR1 SGHTA and CDR2 FQGNSA come from the germline V gene.

This clone was recorded only once. The chain links TRBV5-1 to TRBJ1-5; no reliable D call. CDR3 size: 14 residues. The germline V and J ends were trimmed by 5 bases and 7 bases, with 16 bases remaining between them. Per germline, CDR1 SGHRS and CDR2 YFSETQ. This CDR3 is CASSFDPGGQPQHF. The CDR3 DNA follows: TGCGCCAGCAGTTTTGATCCTGGTGGGCAGCCCCAGCATTTT. The whole variable domain, remainder taken from reference TRBV5-1 and TRBJ1-5, is KAGVTQTPRYLIKTRGQQVTLSCSPISGHRSVSWYQQTPGQGLQFLFEYFSETQRNKGNFPGRFSGRQFSNSRSEMNVSTLELGDSALYLCASSFDPGGQPQHFGDGTRLSIL.

The chain joins TRBV7-2 to TRBJ2-1, with 11 bases identical to TRBD2. J gave up 3 bases and V 1 base, and 8 bases lay outside the gene matches. Germline CDR1 reads SGHTA; CDR2 reads FQGNSA. The CDR3 is 18 residues long. The CDR3 is CASSLEGTSGRFYNEQFF. The DNA of the CDR3 is TGTGCCAGCAGCTTAGAGGGAACTAGCGGGAGATTCTACAATGAGCAGTTCTTC.

The rearrangement links TRBV7-9 to TRBJ1-4, with 9 bases matching TRBD1. J lost 0 bases, V lost 3 bases, and 8 bases had no gene match. This CDR3 region has 18 residues. Germline lookup yields CDR1 SEHNR and CDR2 FQNEAQ (reference sequence). CDR3: CASSLGQGRGATNEKLFF. The CDR3 DNA sequence: TGTGCCAGCAGCTTGGGACAGGGCCGGGGGGCAACTAATGAAAAACTGTTTTTT.

This clone was found a few times. J is TRBJ1-5 and V is TRBV2; D is undetermined. V lost 2 bases and J lost 1, with 9 bases in between. Per the germline V gene, CDR1 is SNHLY and CDR2 is FYNNEI. The CDR3 has 15 residues. The CDR3 nucleotides are TGTGCCAGCAGTGAACAAGACGTCAGCAATCAGCCCCAGCATTTT. Translated: CASSEQDVSNQPQHF.

This chain joins TRBV27 and TRBJ1-2; 8 bases align to TRBD1. Germline assignment: CDR1 MNHEY and CDR2 SMNVEV (reference sequence). The CDR3 length is 17 residues. V lost 5 bases and J lost 4; bases outside the gene matches: 15. The CDR3 bases are TGTGCCAGCAGTCAGGGACAGGCTGGGATGGGAGGCTATGGCTACACCTTC. This gives the protein CASSQGQAGMGGYGYTF.